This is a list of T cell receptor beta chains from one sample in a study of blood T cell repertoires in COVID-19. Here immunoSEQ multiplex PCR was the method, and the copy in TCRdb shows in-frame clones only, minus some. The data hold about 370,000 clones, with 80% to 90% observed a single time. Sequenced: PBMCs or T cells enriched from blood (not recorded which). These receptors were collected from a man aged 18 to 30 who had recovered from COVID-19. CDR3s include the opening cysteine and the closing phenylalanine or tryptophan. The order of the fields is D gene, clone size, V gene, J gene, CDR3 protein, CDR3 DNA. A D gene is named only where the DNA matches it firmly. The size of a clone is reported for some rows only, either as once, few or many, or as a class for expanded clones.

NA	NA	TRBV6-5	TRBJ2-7	CASSYGRTYEQYF	TGTGCCAGCAGTTACGGCAGAACCTACGAGCAGTACTTC
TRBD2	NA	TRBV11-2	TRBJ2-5	CASSRSSGGAGKTQYF	TGTGCCAGCAGCCGTTCCAGCGGGGGGGCCGGAAAGACCCAGTACTTC
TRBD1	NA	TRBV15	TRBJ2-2	CATRPIRDRWAGELFF	TGTGCCACCCGACCGATCCGGGACAGATGGGCCGGGGAGCTGTTTTTT
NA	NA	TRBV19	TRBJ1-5	CASSIQANQPQHF	TGTGCCAGTAGTATACAGGCTAATCAGCCCCAGCATTTT
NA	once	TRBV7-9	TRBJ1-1	CASSELTGSAAVSEAFF	TGTGCCAGCAGCGAATTAACAGGGTCCGCGGCAGTCTCAGAAGCTTTCTTT
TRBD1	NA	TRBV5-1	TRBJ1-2	CASSLVGGTGIDGYTF	TGCGCCAGCAGCTTGGTCGGCGGGACAGGGATAGATGGCTACACCTTC
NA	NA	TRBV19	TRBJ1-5	CASSIASGQPQHF	TGTGCCAGTAGTATTGCATCAGGTCAGCCCCAGCATTTT
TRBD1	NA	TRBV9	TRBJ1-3	CASSGVPGTGGVGNTIYF	TGTGCCAGCAGCGGAGTTCCTGGGACAGGGGGGGTAGGAAACACCATATATTTT
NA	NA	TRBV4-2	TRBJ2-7	CASSPRVSPKNYEQYF	TGTGCCAGCAGCCCACGAGTGAGCCCGAAGAACTACGAGCAGTACTTC
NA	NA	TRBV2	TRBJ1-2	CASSEGRGNYGYTF	TGTGCCAGCAGTGAGGGCCGGGGGAACTATGGCTACACCTTC
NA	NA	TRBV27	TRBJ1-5	CASSEQAAQPQHF	TGTGCCAGCAGTGAGCAGGCAGCCCAGCCCCAGCATTTT
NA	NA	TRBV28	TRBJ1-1	CASSLGSGGPDEAFF	TGTGCCAGCAGTCTAGGTTCCGGAGGCCCTGATGAAGCTTTCTTT
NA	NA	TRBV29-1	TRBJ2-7	CSVGYGDYEQYF	TGCAGCGTTGGCTACGGGGACTACGAGCAGTACTTC
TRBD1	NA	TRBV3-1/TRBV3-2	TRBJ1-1	CASSQTGQGKEDTEAFF	TGTGCCAGCAGCCAAACGGGACAGGGAAAGGAGGACACTGAAGCTTTCTTT
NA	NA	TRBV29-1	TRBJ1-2	CSVRFNYGYTF	TGCAGCGTTCGGTTTAACTATGGCTACACCTTC
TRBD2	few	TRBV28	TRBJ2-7	CASSKTGGLAVSYEQYF	TGTGCCAGCAGTAAGACAGGGGGACTAGCGGTCTCCTACGAGCAGTACTTC
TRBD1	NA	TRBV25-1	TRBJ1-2	CASSESPRGSSGYTF	TGTGCCAGCAGTGAATCCCCCAGGGGGTCAAGTGGCTACACCTTC
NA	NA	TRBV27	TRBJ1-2	CASSFLLEGTENYGYTF	TGTGCCAGCAGTTTCCTTCTTGAGGGAACGGAGAACTATGGCTACACCTTC
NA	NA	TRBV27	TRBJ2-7	CAGVRGPFLSYEQYF	TGTGCCGGCGTCAGGGGTCCTTTTCTCTCCTACGAGCAGTACTTC
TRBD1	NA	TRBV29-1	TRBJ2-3	CSVGGGNTDTQYF	TGCAGCGTTGGAGGGGGCAACACAGATACGCAGTATTTT
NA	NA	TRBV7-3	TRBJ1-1	CASSSLASTEAFF	TGTGCCAGCAGCTCGCTAGCATCCACTGAAGCTTTCTTT
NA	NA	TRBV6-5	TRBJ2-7	CASSYDSYPNSGEQYF	TGTGCCAGCAGTTACGATAGTTACCCCAACTCGGGGGAGCAGTACTTC
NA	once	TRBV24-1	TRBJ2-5	CATSDSGRMDGAQYF	TGTGCCACCAGTGATTCAGGTCGGATGGACGGGGCCCAGTACTTC
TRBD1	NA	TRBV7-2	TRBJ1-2	CASSGTQGAVVGYTF	TGTGCCAGCAGCGGAACCCAGGGGGCCGTGGTCGGCTACACCTTC
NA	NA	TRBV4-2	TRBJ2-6	CASSQEVGDSGANVLTF	TGTGCCAGCAGCCAAGAAGTCGGGGACTCTGGGGCCAACGTCCTGACTTTC
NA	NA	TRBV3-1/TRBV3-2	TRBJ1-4	CASRDTNEKLFF	TGTGCCAGTCGGGACACGAATGAAAAACTGTTTTTT
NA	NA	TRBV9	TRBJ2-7	CASSVAGQGNEQYF	TGTGCCAGCAGCGTAGCTGGGCAGGGGAACGAGCAGTACTTC
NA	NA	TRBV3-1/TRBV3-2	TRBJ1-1	CASSQGVDSGAEAFF	TGTGCCAGCAGCCAAGGGGTCGACAGTGGCGCTGAAGCTTTCTTT
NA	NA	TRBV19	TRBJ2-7	CASRLVSYEQYF	TGTGCCAGTAGGTTAGTCTCCTACGAGCAGTACTTC
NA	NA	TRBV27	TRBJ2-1	CASSLSRSGSYNEQFF	TGTGCCAGCAGTTTATCGAGGAGTGGGTCCTACAATGAGCAGTTCTTC